A selection of T cell receptor beta chains follows, all from one sample in a study of OX40 agonist ivuxolimab in advanced cancers. TCRdb keeps only in-frame clones here, not all; method: immunoSEQ multiplex PCR. Of about 72,000 clones listed, 83% are singletons. The sequencing used CD4+ or CD8+ T cells sorted from blood, collected in a trial of the OX40 agonist ivuxolimab. The receptors derive from an adult with an advanced solid tumor such as melanoma, head and neck, liver or kidney cancer. CDR3s include the opening cysteine and the closing phenylalanine or tryptophan. Each record gives: D gene, V gene, clone size, J gene, CDR3 protein, CDR3 DNA. D genes are given only for firm matches. Only some rows state a clone size, as once, few, many or a class for expanded clones.

NA	TRBV9	NA	TRBJ1-2	CASSVVSGLGGYTF	TGTGCCAGCAGCGTAGTTTCAGGGTTGGGTGGCTACACCTTC
TRBD2	TRBV10-3	NA	TRBJ2-7	CAIRTQRENEQYF	TGTGCCATCAGGACACAGCGGGAGAACGAGCAGTACTTC
TRBD1	TRBV11-3	NA	TRBJ1-2	CASSWGGQVYGYTF	TGTGCCAGCAGCTGGGGAGGACAGGTCTATGGCTACACCTTC
TRBD1	TRBV7-8	NA	TRBJ2-7	CASSLNSGTGGMVPYEQYF	TGTGCCAGCAGCTTAAACTCGGGGACAGGGGGCATGGTCCCCTACGAGCAGTACTTC
TRBD2	TRBV7-2	NA	TRBJ2-2	CASSSSWASGRQGELFF	TGTGCCAGCAGCTCCTCCTGGGCTAGCGGGAGGCAGGGGGAGCTGTTTTTT
NA	TRBV29-1	NA	TRBJ2-7	CSVERQDYEQYF	TGCAGCGTTGAGCGACAGGACTACGAGCAGTACTTC
NA	TRBV29-1	NA	TRBJ2-7	CSVGEPAAYEQYF	TGCAGCGTCGGGGAGCCAGCTGCCTACGAGCAGTACTTC
NA	TRBV6-1	few	TRBJ1-5	CASSEILGSGNQPQHF	TGTGCCAGCAGTGAGATACTAGGCAGCGGGAATCAGCCCCAGCATTTT
NA	TRBV28	few	TRBJ2-6	CASRNTGSGANVLTF	TGTGCCAGCAGAAACACAGGCTCTGGGGCCAACGTCCTGACTTTC
NA	TRBV18	NA	TRBJ1-5	CASSPGPGGSNQPQHF	TGTGCCAGCTCACCAGGGCCTGGGGGATCCAATCAGCCCCAGCATTTT
NA	TRBV7-2	NA	TRBJ2-7	CASSLESTAYEQYF	TGTGCCAGCAGCTTAGAGAGTACCGCCTACGAGCAGTACTTC
NA	TRBV19	NA	TRBJ2-6	CASSILRTGANVLTF	TGTGCCAGTAGTATTCTCCGTACCGGGGCCAACGTCCTGACTTTC